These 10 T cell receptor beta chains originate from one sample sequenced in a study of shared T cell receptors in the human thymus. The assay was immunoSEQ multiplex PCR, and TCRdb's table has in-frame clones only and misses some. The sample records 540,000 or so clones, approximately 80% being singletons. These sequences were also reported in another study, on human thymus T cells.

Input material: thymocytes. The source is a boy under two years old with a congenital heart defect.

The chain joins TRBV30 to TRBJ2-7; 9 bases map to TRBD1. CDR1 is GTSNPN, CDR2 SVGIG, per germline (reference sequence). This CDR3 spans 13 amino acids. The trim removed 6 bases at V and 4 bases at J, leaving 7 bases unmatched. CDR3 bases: TGTGCCTGCCCCGGGACAGGGACGTACGAGCAGTACTTC. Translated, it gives CACPGTGTYEQYF.

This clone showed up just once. The CDR3 region is CASSYSLNEKLFF. DNA of the CDR3: TGTGCCAGCAGTTACAGCCTTAATGAAAAACTGTTTTTT. The V and J genes are TRBV28 and TRBJ1-4; D not resolved. V shed 4 bases and J shed 4 bases, with 7 bases lying between them. CDR1 is MDHEN and CDR2 is SYDVKM in the germline V gene. This CDR3 has 13 amino acids.

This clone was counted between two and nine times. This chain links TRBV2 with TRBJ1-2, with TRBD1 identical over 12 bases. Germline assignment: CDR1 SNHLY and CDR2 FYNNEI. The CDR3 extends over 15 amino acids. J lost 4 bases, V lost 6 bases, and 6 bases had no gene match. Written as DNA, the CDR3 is TGTGCCAGCAGCGAGGGACAGGGGGCAGGCTATGGCTACACCTTC. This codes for CASSEGQGAGYGYTF.

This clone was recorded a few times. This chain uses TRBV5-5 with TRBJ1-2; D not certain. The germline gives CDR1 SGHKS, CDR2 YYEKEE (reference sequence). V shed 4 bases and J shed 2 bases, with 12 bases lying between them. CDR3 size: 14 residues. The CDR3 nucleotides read TGTGCCAGCAGCCCTAGGAGGGAAAACTATGGCTACACCTTC. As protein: CASSPRRENYGYTF.

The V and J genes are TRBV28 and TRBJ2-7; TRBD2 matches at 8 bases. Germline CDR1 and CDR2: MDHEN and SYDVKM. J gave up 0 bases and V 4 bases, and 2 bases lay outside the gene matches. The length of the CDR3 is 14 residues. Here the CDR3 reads CASSSGRGSYEQYF. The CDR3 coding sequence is TGTGCCAGCAGTTCCGGGAGGGGCTCCTACGAGCAGTACTTC.

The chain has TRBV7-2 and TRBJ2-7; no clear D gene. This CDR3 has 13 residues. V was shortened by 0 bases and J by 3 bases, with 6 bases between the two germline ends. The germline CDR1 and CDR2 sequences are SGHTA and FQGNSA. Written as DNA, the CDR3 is TGTGCCAGCAGCTTAGCTACTGGCTACGAGCAGTACTTC. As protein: CASSLATGYEQYF.

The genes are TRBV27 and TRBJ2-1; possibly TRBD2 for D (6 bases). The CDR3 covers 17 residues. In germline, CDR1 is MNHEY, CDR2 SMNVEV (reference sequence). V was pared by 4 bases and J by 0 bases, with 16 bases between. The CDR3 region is CASSSWSKAGSYNEQFF. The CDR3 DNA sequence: TGTGCCAGCAGTTCCTGGAGTAAAGCGGGCTCCTACAATGAGCAGTTCTTC.

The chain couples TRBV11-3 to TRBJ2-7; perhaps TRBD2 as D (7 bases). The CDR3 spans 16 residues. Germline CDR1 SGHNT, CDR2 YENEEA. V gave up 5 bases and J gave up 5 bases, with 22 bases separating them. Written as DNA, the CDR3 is TGTGCCAGCAGCCCCAAGGGGGTCGGGAGGTCCCACGAGCAGTACTTC. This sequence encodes CASSPKGVGRSHEQYF.

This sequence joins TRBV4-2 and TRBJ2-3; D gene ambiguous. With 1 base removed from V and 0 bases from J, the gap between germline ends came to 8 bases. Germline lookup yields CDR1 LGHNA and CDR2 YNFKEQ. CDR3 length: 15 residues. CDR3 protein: CASSQGATSTDTQYF. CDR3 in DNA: TGTGCCAGCAGCCAAGGCGCTACTAGCACAGATACGCAGTATTTT.

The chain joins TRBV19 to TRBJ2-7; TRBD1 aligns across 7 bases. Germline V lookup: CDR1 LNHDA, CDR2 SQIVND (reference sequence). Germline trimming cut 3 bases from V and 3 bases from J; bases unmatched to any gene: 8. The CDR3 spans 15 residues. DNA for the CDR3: TGTGCCAGTAGTATGTCCCTCGGGACAGACTACGAGCAGTACTTC. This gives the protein CASSMSLGTDYEQYF.